This T cell receptor (beta chain) was sequenced in a study of shared clonotypes between healthy human individuals. The investigators split CD4+ cells into a CD45RA+ naive subset and a CD45RA-negative memory subset. The data were produced by immunoSEQ multiplex PCR, yet TCRdb's version contains in-frame clones alone and is incomplete. The data contain roughly 2.6 million clones, just over 90% of them singletons. CDR1 and CDR2 (germline): WSHSY, SAAADI. J was trimmed by 8 bases and V by 7 bases; bases with no gene match: 10. This CDR3 contains 13 residues. This sequence originates from a man aged 18 to 29 in good health. The V and J genes are TRBV10-2 and TRBJ2-5; 7 bases are shared with TRBD1. Sequences were obtained from naive CD4+ T cells sorted from blood. Sample subset: CD45RA+ positively selected. CDR3 loop: CASIRGQGDTQYF. The CDR3 nucleotides read TGCGCCAGCATCAGAGGTCAGGGGGATACCCAGTACTTC.